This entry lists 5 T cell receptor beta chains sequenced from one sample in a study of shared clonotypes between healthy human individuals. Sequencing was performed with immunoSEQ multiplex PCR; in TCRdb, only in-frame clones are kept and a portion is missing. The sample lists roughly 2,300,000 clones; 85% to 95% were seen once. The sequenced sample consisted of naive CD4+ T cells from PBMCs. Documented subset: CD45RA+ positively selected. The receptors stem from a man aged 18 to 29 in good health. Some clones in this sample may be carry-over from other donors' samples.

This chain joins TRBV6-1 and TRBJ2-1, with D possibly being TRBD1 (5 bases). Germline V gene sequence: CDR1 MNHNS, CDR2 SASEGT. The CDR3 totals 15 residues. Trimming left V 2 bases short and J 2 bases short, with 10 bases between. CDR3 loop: CASSERVGAYNEQFF. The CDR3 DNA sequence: TGTGCCAGCAGTGAAAGGGTAGGGGCCTACAATGAGCAGTTCTTC.

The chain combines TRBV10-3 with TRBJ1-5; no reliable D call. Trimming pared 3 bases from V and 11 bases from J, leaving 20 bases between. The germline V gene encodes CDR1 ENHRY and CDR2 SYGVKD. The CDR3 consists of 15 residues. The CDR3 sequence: CAISDSGDRITAQHF. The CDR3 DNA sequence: TGTGCCATCAGTGATTCTGGTGACCGCATCACAGCCCAGCATTTT.

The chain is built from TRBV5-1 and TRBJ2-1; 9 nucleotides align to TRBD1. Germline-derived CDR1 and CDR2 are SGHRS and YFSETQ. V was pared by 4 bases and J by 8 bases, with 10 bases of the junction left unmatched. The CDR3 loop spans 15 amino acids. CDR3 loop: CASSPGQGRIDEQFF. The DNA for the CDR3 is TGCGCCAGCAGCCCGGGACAGGGACGCATCGATGAGCAGTTCTTC. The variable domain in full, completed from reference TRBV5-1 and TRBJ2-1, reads KAGVTQTPRYLIKTRGQQVTLSCSPISGHRSVSWYQQTPGQGLQFLFEYFSETQRNKGNFPGRFSGRQFSNSRSEMNVSTLELGDSALYLCASSPGQGRIDEQFFGPGTRLTVL.

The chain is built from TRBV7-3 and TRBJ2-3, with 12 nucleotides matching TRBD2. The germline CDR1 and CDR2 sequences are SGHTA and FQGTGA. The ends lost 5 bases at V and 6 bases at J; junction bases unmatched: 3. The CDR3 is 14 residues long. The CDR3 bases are TGTGCCAGCAGCGCCGGGACTAGCGGGGATACGCAGTATTTT. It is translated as CASSAGTSGDTQYF.

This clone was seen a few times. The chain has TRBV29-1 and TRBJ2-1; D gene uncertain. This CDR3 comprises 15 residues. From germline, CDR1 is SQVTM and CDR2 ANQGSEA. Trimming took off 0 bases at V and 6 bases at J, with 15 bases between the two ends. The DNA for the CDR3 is TGCAGCGTTGAAGATCGAAGTCGCAGCGCCAATGAGCAGTTCTTC. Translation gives CSVEDRSRSANEQFF.